This entry lists 30 T cell receptor beta chains sequenced from one sample in a study of blood T cells in healthy people across ages. Through a sample-barcoded 5' primer and a J-beta primer mix, a second PCR was run for roughly 6 to 11 cycles. TCRdb used MiXCR to reprocess the 5' RACE reads, holding one entry per CDR3 protein. The table lists 800,000 to 950,000 distinct CDR3 sequences, approximately 32% of them singletons. The same sample was also used in a study of T cells of mothers and their children.

Sequences were obtained from blood. The receptor source for this set is a middle-aged woman in good health.

A few counts support this clonotype. This may be a read error, as it is one base from a much larger clone. This chain joins TRBV12-3 or TRBV12-4 and TRBJ2-7; 9 positions match TRBD2. CDR3 length: 15 residues. V shed 4 bases and J 7 bases; nucleotides not matched to a gene: 11. CDR3 region: CASSWGLAGYNEQYF. For the CDR3, the DNA is TGTGCCAGCAGTTGGGGGCTAGCGGGGTACAATGAGCAGTACTTC.

There are a few counts of this clonotype. The chain couples TRBV29-1 to TRBJ2-1, with D perhaps TRBD2 (6 bases). The CDR3 runs to 13 residues. Germline V lookup: CDR1 SQVTM, CDR2 ANQGSEA. The DNA of the CDR3 is TGCAGTCTTCAGGCTAGCGACCACAATGAGCAGTTCTTC. Encoded protein: CSLQASDHNEQFF.

This clonotype was recorded at least ten times. The CDR3 bases are TGTGCCAGCAGCCTTCGGCAAGAAGGGAATGGCTACACCTTC. Translating it yields CASSLRQEGNGYTF. The chain combines TRBV7-2 with TRBJ1-2; D is unresolved. The CDR3 loop spans 14 amino acids. Trimming removed 5 bases at V and 6 bases at J, with 16 bases between. CDR1 and CDR2 (germline): SGHTA, FQGNSA.

This clonotype was recorded at least ten times. V usage is TRBV6-1 and J usage is TRBJ2-7; TRBD1 matches at 7 bases. Germline assignment: CDR1 MNHNS and CDR2 SASEGT. The length of the CDR3 is 14 residues. With 8 bases clipped from V and 2 bases from J, the junction kept 9 bases outside the gene matches. CDR3 DNA sequence: TGTGCCAGCTTCGGGCAGGGGGTCACCTACGAGCAGTACTTC. It specifies CASFGQGVTYEQYF.

This clonotype was counted between two and nine times. The chain joins TRBV7-9 to TRBJ1-2, with a possible D match to TRBD1 (5 bases). The V gene's germline CDR1 is SEHNR and CDR2 FQNEAQ (reference sequence). V was shortened by 1 base and J by 4 bases, with 13 bases between the two germline ends. This CDR3 is 15 amino acids long. The CDR3 sequence: CASSLVPGRAYGYTF. For the CDR3, the DNA is TGTGCCAGCAGCTTAGTTCCGGGGCGGGCCTATGGCTACACCTTC.

The sample holds a few counts of this clonotype. V is TRBV20-1 and J is TRBJ2-2, with a tentative D call TRBD1 (6 bases). The germline V gene has CDR1 DFQATT and CDR2 SNEGSKA (reference sequence). Trimming removed 7 bases at V and 1 base at J, with 13 bases between. The CDR3 covers 14 residues. The CDR3 loop is CSVVGDKNTGELFF. DNA of the CDR3: TGCAGTGTGGTTGGGGACAAGAACACCGGGGAGCTGTTTTTT.

This clonotype has at least ten counts. The chain links TRBV7-9 to TRBJ1-4; no reliable D call. Germline V gives CDR1 SEHNR, CDR2 FQNEAQ (reference sequence). CDR3 length: 15 amino acids. Trimming removed 1 base from V and 5 bases from J, with 11 bases in between. Here the CDR3 reads CASSLGGNANEKLFF. CDR3 in DNA: TGTGCCAGCAGCTTAGGAGGCAATGCCAATGAAAAACTGTTTTTT. Combining the CDR3 with reference TRBV7-9 and TRBJ1-4 gives the whole variable domain DTGVSQNPRHKITKRGQNVTFRCDPISEHNRLYWYRQTLGQGPEFLTYFQNEAQLEKSRLLSDRFSAERPKGSFSTLEIQRTEQGDSAMYLCASSLGGNANEKLFFGSGTQLSVL.

This chain links TRBV20-1 with TRBJ1-5; 9 bases match TRBD1. CDR3 size: 12 residues. Germline loops: CDR1 DFQATT, CDR2 SNEGSKA (reference sequence). J was trimmed by 6 bases and V by 5 bases; bases with no gene match: 2. The CDR3 loop reads CSAPGQGQPQHF. As DNA, the CDR3 is TGCAGTGCTCCGGGACAGGGTCAGCCCCAGCATTTT.

This clonotype was detected only a few times. The chain carries TRBV20-1 and TRBJ1-1; D unclear. Germline V gene data show CDR1 as DFQATT and CDR2 as SNEGSKA (reference sequence). With 0 bases removed from V and 6 bases from J, the gap between germline ends came to 8 bases. The CDR3 covers 12 residues. CDR3 sequence reads: CSAREGSAEAFF. Here the CDR3 DNA reads TGCAGTGCTAGAGAGGGCAGCGCTGAAGCTTTCTTT.

This chain joins TRBV6-2 or TRBV6-3 and TRBJ2-2; 8 bases map to TRBD1. Germline loops: CDR1 MNHEY, CDR2 SVGEGT. Losses at the gene ends were 5 bases for V and 1 base for J; bases not matched to a gene: 6. The CDR3 runs to 16 residues. The CDR3 DNA follows: TGTGCCAGCAGTCCTTTTGGGACAGGGAACACCGGGGAGCTGTTTTTT. It specifies CASSPFGTGNTGELFF.

This clonotype was seen many times. This may arise from a read error, as a much more abundant clone is one base away. The chain has TRBV18 and TRBJ2-7, with D possibly being TRBD2 (6 bases). Trimming removed 2 bases at V and 1 base at J, with 12 bases between. This CDR3 has 15 residues. Germline V gene data show CDR1 as KGHSH and CDR2 as LQKENI. The CDR3 reads CASSPGGTPSYEQYF. In nucleotides, the CDR3 is TGTGCCAGCTCACCAGGCGGGACCCCTTCCTACGAGCAGTACTTC.

Ten or more counts support this clonotype. This chain joins TRBV12-3 or TRBV12-4 and TRBJ2-1, with 8 bases identical to TRBD1. This CDR3 region has 13 residues. The junction had 8 bases not matched to a gene; V was cut back by 7 bases and J by 9 bases. DNA for the CDR3: TGTGCCAGCACCTTCGGACAGGGCAGTGAGCAGTTCTTC. Protein sequence: CASTFGQGSEQFF.

The V and J genes are TRBV19 and TRBJ2-4, with TRBD2 as a possible D gene (6 bases). The assigned J gene may be wrong: the sequence end matches TRBJ2-7 better. This CDR3 is built from 16 residues. Germline V lookup: CDR1 LNHDA, CDR2 SQIVND (reference sequence). DNA for the CDR3: TGTGCCAGTAGTATGGAACCTAGCGAATATGGGTACGAGCAGTACTTC. It specifies CASSMEPSEYGYEQYF.

This clonotype was seen many times. V and J are TRBV5-1 and TRBJ1-1; D unclear. Germline V gene lookup returns CDR1 SGHRS and CDR2 YFSETQ. V gave up 0 bases and J gave up 2 bases, with 8 bases separating them. The CDR3 spans 14 residues. The CDR3 reads CASSLGGVNTEAFF. The CDR3 bases are TGCGCCAGCAGCTTGGGCGGAGTTAACACTGAAGCTTTCTTT.

This clonotype was counted at least ten times. V gene TRBV12-3 or TRBV12-4 combines with J gene TRBJ1-2; TRBD1 matches at 8 bases. V was clipped by 6 bases and J by 2 bases; unmatched bases: 5. This CDR3 spans 14 amino acids. DNA for the CDR3: TGTGCCAGCAGCCGACAGGGGACAAACTATGGCTACACCTTC. Translating it yields CASSRQGTNYGYTF.

V is TRBV28 and J is TRBJ2-7, with 9 bases that match TRBD1. The CDR3 sequence is 14 residues long. Trimming cost V 7 bases and J 0 bases; bases outside gene matches: 4. The germline V gene encodes CDR1 MDHEN and CDR2 SYDVKM. The CDR3 spells CASNRQGVSYEQYF. For the CDR3, the DNA is TGTGCCAGCAACAGACAGGGGGTCTCCTACGAGCAGTACTTC.

V usage is TRBV20-1 and J usage is TRBJ2-5; 12 positions match TRBD2. V dropped 5 bases and J dropped 5; count of bases not matched to a gene: 6. The V gene's germline CDR1 is DFQATT and CDR2 SNEGSKA (reference sequence). The CDR3 runs to 14 residues. In DNA form, the CDR3 reads TGCAGTGCTGTCCCCGGGACTAGCGGGGAGACCCAGTACTTC. Amino acid sequence: CSAVPGTSGETQYF.

This chain joins TRBV20-1 and TRBJ2-5; 7 bases align to TRBD1. V lost 5 bases and J lost 5; bases outside the gene matches: 23. The CDR3 runs 18 residues. The germline V gene has CDR1 DFQATT and CDR2 SNEGSKA (reference sequence). CDR3 amino acids: CSASGTVIDNQPQETQYF. The CDR3 bases are TGCAGTGCTTCCGGGACAGTCATTGACAATCAGCCCCAGGAGACCCAGTACTTC.

The chain is built from TRBV10-3 and TRBJ1-1; TRBD1 matches 8 bases. Trimming at V came to 3 bases and at J to 4 bases, leaving 7 bases not matched to a gene. Germline V CDR1 and CDR2: ENHRY, SYGVKD. The CDR3 has 15 residues. The CDR3 DNA sequence: TGTGCCATCAGTGACCAGGGGGCGGTGGGCACTGAAGCTTTCTTT. Protein product: CAISDQGAVGTEAFF.

About this clonotype: Lacking the conserved final phenylalanine or tryptophan, this CDR3 likely reflects a read error. The rearrangement uses TRBV5-1 and TRBJ1-4; D is possibly TRBD1 (5 bases). Per the germline V gene, CDR1 is SGHRS and CDR2 is YFSETQ. Trimming left V 1 base short and J 6 bases short, with 10 bases between. This CDR3 is built from 14 residues. CDR3 sequence reads: CASSLQGRYEKLFL. DNA for the CDR3: TGCGCCAGCAGCTTGCAGGGAAGATATGAAAAACTGTTTTTG.

The chain uses TRBV28 and TRBJ1-2; D not resolved. Germline V gene sequence: CDR1 MDHEN, CDR2 SYDVKM. CDR3 length equals 15 residues. With 5 bases removed from V and 2 bases from J, the gap between germline ends came to 15 bases. The CDR3 sequence: CASSPRGVGNYGYTF. The CDR3 nucleotides read TGTGCCAGCAGTCCTCGTGGGGTCGGGAACTATGGCTACACCTTC.

This clonotype was counted once. This could be a read error, since a much larger clone is one nucleotide away. The chain joins TRBV18 to TRBJ2-7; TRBD1 aligns across 10 bases. The length of the CDR3 is 16 residues. Per germline, CDR1 KGHSH and CDR2 LQKENI. The V segment lost 3 bases and the J segment 3 bases; nucleotides outside the gene matches: 8. The CDR3: CASSPFPGQGCYEQYF. The CDR3 DNA reads TGTGCCAGCTCACCCTTCCCGGGACAGGGGTGCTACGAGCAGTACTTC. The whole variable domain, remainder taken from reference TRBV18 and TRBJ2-7, is NAGVMQNPRHLVRRRGQEARLRCSPMKGHSHVYWYRQLPEEGLKFMVYLQKENIIDESGMPKERFSAEFPKEGPSILRIQQVVRGDSAAYFCASSPFPGQGCYEQYFGPGTRLTVT.

This clonotype was seen ten or more times. The gene calls are TRBV28 and TRBJ2-7; 7 positions match TRBD1. In germline, CDR1 is MDHEN, CDR2 SYDVKM. After removal of 6 bases from V and 3 bases from J, the junction contained 11 bases not matched to a gene. The CDR3 has 15 residues. CDR3 loop: CASRGDRTLLYEQYF. The CDR3, as DNA: TGTGCCAGCAGAGGGGACAGAACCCTCCTCTACGAGCAGTACTTC.

This clonotype was observed at least ten times. The chain couples TRBV28 to TRBJ2-7, with D perhaps assigned TRBD1 or TRBD2 (5 bases each). There are 15 residues in the CDR3. Germline V gives CDR1 MDHEN, CDR2 SYDVKM. V shed 8 bases and J shed 3 bases, with 20 bases lying between them. This CDR3 is CASRMMGPAVYEQYF. In nucleotides, the CDR3 is TGTGCCAGCCGAATGATGGGACCCGCCGTCTACGAGCAGTACTTC.

This clonotype was recorded at least ten times. The V call is TRBV7-9, the J call TRBJ1-2; no definite D call. Germline V gene data show CDR1 as SEHNR and CDR2 as FQNEAQ (reference sequence). Between the trimmed V and J ends, which lost 1 base and 2 bases, there was a span of 5 bases. CDR3 size: 13 residues. The CDR3 bases are TGTGCCAGCAGCTTAGACCTAAACTATGGCTACACCTTC. It encodes CASSLDLNYGYTF. Using reference TRBV7-9 and TRBJ1-2 for the parts outside the CDR3, the full variable domain is DTGVSQNPRHKITKRGQNVTFRCDPISEHNRLYWYRQTLGQGPEFLTYFQNEAQLEKSRLLSDRFSAERPKGSFSTLEIQRTEQGDSAMYLCASSLDLNYGYTFGSGTRLTVV.

This clonotype was observed at least ten times. The chain uses TRBV5-6 and TRBJ2-3; 10 bases align to TRBD2. The germline gives CDR1 SGHDT, CDR2 YYEEEE. V lost 0 bases to trimming and J lost 7 bases; unmatched junction nucleotides: 5. This CDR3 region has 15 residues. Written as DNA, the CDR3 is TGTGCCAGCAGCTTGGATCCTAGCGGGGGATATACGCAGTATTTT. Encoded protein: CASSLDPSGGYTQYF.

The chain carries TRBV11-3 and TRBJ2-1; 10 bases map to TRBD1. The CDR3 runs 15 residues. V trimming: 5 bases; J trimming: 2 bases; junction bases outside the gene matches: 3. Germline CDR1 reads SGHNT; CDR2 reads YENEEA. The CDR3 protein is CASSHDRGPYNEQFF. CDR3 nucleotide sequence: TGTGCCAGCAGCCATGACAGGGGGCCCTACAATGAGCAGTTCTTC.

Concerning this clonotype itself: A much bigger clone sits one base away, suggesting this may be a read error. J is TRBJ1-1 and V is TRBV29-1; the match to TRBD1 covers 7 bases. CDR3 length: 12 amino acids. Germline V gives CDR1 SQVTM, CDR2 ANQGSEA. The CDR3 protein is CSGSTGNAEAFF. DNA for the CDR3: TGCAGCGGGTCGACAGGGAACGCTGAAGCTTTCTTT.

The V call is TRBV18, the J call TRBJ2-3; tentatively, D is TRBD1 or TRBD2 (5 bases each). CDR1 is KGHSH and CDR2 is LQKENI in the germline V gene. The CDR3 consists of 17 residues. Deletions cut 3 bases from V and 2 bases from J, with 18 bases between. For the CDR3, the DNA is TGTGCCAGCTCACCCATATTATCGGGACGCAACACAGATACGCAGTATTTT. As protein: CASSPILSGRNTDTQYF.

V gene TRBV4-1 combines with J gene TRBJ2-7; the D gene is possibly TRBD2 (5 bases). Deletions cut 1 base from V and 2 bases from J, with 15 bases between. Germline V gene lookup returns CDR1 MGHRA and CDR2 YSYEKL. The CDR3 extends over 16 amino acids. The CDR3, as DNA: TGCGCCAGCAGCCAAGGGTGGGAGTTAAGCCCCTACGAGCAGTACTTC. Amino acid sequence: CASSQGWELSPYEQYF.